Presented here are 29 T cell receptor beta chains from one specimen sequenced in a study of shared clonotypes between healthy human individuals. The data were produced by immunoSEQ multiplex PCR, yet TCRdb's version contains in-frame clones alone and is incomplete. Of 2 million to 2.5 million clones detected, more than 90% appear once; the ten largest clones hold around 0.13%. The specimen sequenced was naive CD4+ T cells sorted from blood. Subset given: CD45RA+ positively selected. These receptor sequences come from a man aged 18 to 35 in good health.

The V and J genes are TRBV11-2 and TRBJ2-7, with 11 bases that match TRBD2. Losses at the gene ends were 0 bases for V and 0 bases for J; bases not matched to a gene: 4. CDR1 and CDR2 (germline): SGHAT, FQNNGV. There are 17 residues in the CDR3. CDR3 loop: CASSLELAGGRSYEQYF. In nucleotides, the CDR3 is TGTGCCAGCAGCTTAGAGCTAGCGGGAGGACGCTCCTACGAGCAGTACTTC.

The gene calls are TRBV18 and TRBJ1-2, with 8 bases identical to TRBD1. The CDR3 totals 12 residues. Germline CDR1 and CDR2: KGHSH and LQKENI. The ends lost 5 bases at V and 12 bases at J; junction bases unmatched: 8. DNA for the CDR3: TGTGCCAGCTCAGTCCCGGGACAGGAGGACACCTTC. Its translation is CASSVPGQEDTF.

This chain connects TRBV10-1 to TRBJ2-5; tentatively, D is TRBD1 (6 bases). Trimming took off 2 bases at V and 1 base at J, with 8 bases between the two ends. The CDR3 runs to 14 residues. Per the germline V gene, CDR1 is WNHNN and CDR2 is SYGVQD (reference sequence). This chain's CDR3 is CASSEGTLQETQYF. DNA of the CDR3: TGCGCCAGCAGTGAGGGGACACTCCAAGAGACCCAGTACTTC.

The V call is TRBV28, the J call TRBJ1-1, with a possible D match to TRBD1 (5 bases). The CDR3 runs to 12 residues. Germline CDR1 and CDR2: MDHEN and SYDVKM. V was shortened by 4 bases and J by 4 bases, with 7 bases between the two germline ends. The CDR3 nucleotides read TGTGCCAGCAGTTGGAGGGGCACTGAAGCTTTCTTT. Protein sequence: CASSWRGTEAFF.

This chain joins TRBV2 and TRBJ1-2; perhaps TRBD1 as D (5 bases). V dropped 6 bases and J dropped 0 bases, with 23 bases sitting between them. The CDR3 runs to 18 residues. Germline CDR1 reads SNHLY; CDR2 reads FYNNEI. The CDR3 nucleotides read TGTGCCAGCAGCCATCGCGGCAGGGTCCCTGCAGCTAACTATGGCTACACCTTC. Translating it yields CASSHRGRVPAANYGYTF.

The rearrangement links TRBV5-1 to TRBJ2-7; D remains unclear. V was cut by 1 base and J by 0 bases, with 14 bases left in between. The CDR3 runs 16 residues. Per the germline V gene, CDR1 is SGHRS and CDR2 is YFSETQ. This chain's CDR3 is CASSLLVGSSSYEQYF. CDR3 DNA: TGCGCCAGCAGCTTGTTGGTGGGCTCTAGCTCCTACGAGCAGTACTTC.

The chain combines TRBV19 with TRBJ2-7; TRBD1 might be the D (6 bases). This CDR3 is built from 14 residues. V lost 5 bases and J lost 2, with 13 bases in between. Germline V gene lookup returns CDR1 LNHDA and CDR2 SQIVND (reference sequence). The CDR3 DNA follows: TGTGCCAGTAGTCCTTCAGGGGTCCCCTACGAGCAGTACTTC. Protein: CASSPSGVPYEQYF.

This chain connects TRBV11-2 to TRBJ2-5; D uncertain. Trimming took off 1 base at V and 5 bases at J, with 14 bases between the two ends. In germline, CDR1 is SGHAT, CDR2 FQNNGV. The CDR3 runs 15 residues. The CDR3 DNA sequence: TGTGCCAGCAGCTTAGTCCCGAGGAGCGAGGAGACCCAGTACTTC. Amino acids: CASSLVPRSEETQYF.

This chain links TRBV2 with TRBJ2-3; unclear D gene. The CDR3 contains 13 residues. The V gene lost 3 bases and the J gene lost 2 bases, with 6 bases spanning the gap. CDR1 and CDR2 (germline): SNHLY, FYNNEI. The CDR3 reads CASSEGDTDTQYF. The DNA of the CDR3 is TGTGCCAGCAGTGAGGGTGACACAGATACGCAGTATTTT. The full variable domain, its missing parts supplied by reference TRBV2 and TRBJ2-3, is EPEVTQTPSHQVTQMGQEVILRCVPISNHLYFYWYRQILGQKVEFLVSFYNNEISEKSEIFDDQFSVERPDGSNFTLKIRSTKLEDSAMYFCASSEGDTDTQYFGPGTRLTVL.

The chain is built from TRBV11-3 and TRBJ2-1; D unresolved. Germline assignment: CDR1 SGHNT and CDR2 YENEEA. The CDR3 spans 11 residues. Trimming removed 0 bases from V and 9 bases from J, with 3 bases in between. CDR3 amino acids: CASSLDGEQFF. The CDR3, as DNA: TGTGCCAGCAGCTTAGATGGTGAGCAGTTCTTC. The variable domain in full, with the rest retrieved from reference TRBV11-3 and TRBJ2-1, is EAGVVQSPRYKIIEKKQPVAFWCNPISGHNTLYWYLQNLGQGPELLIRYENEEAVDDSQLPKDRFSAERLKGVDSTLKIQPAELGDSAVYLCASSLDGEQFFGPGTRLTVL.

The genes are TRBV4-1 and TRBJ2-7; maybe TRBD1 (6 bases). The CDR3 runs 15 residues. Germline-derived CDR1 and CDR2 are MGHRA and YSYEKL. Trimming left V 4 bases short and J 0 bases short, with 13 bases between. The CDR3 nucleotides read TGCGCCAGCAGCCTTTCCCGGGACACCTCCTACGAGCAGTACTTC. Protein: CASSLSRDTSYEQYF.

The rearrangement links TRBV5-1 to TRBJ2-7, with D hard to call. V was shortened by 4 bases and J by 3 bases, with 11 bases between the two germline ends. The CDR3 extends over 13 amino acids. Germline lookup yields CDR1 SGHRS and CDR2 YFSETQ. Here the CDR3 reads CASSRMPSYEQYF. As DNA, the CDR3 is TGCGCCAGCAGCCGGATGCCCAGCTACGAGCAGTACTTC.

CDR3 sequence reads: CASSEEPRPGYEQYF. The CDR3 DNA sequence: TGTGCCAGCAGTGAAGAACCCCGCCCTGGCTACGAGCAGTACTTC. The chain couples TRBV6-4 to TRBJ2-7; D gene uncertain. Germline V gene sequence: CDR1 MRHNA, CDR2 SNTAGT. The CDR3 runs 15 residues. The germline V and J ends were trimmed by 3 bases and 3 bases, with 15 bases remaining between them.

The J gene is TRBJ2-2, the V gene TRBV6-6, with D possibly TRBD2 on 6 matching bases. Trimming left V 9 bases short and J 0 bases short, with 14 bases between. Germline V gives CDR1 MNHNY, CDR2 SVGAGI (reference sequence). The CDR3 has 15 amino acids. This CDR3 reads CASRGTLPNTGELFF. CDR3 nucleotide sequence: TGTGCCAGTAGAGGGACTTTACCGAACACCGGGGAGCTGTTTTTT.

This chain joins TRBV27 and TRBJ2-1, with D possibly TRBD2 on 6 matching bases. Per germline, CDR1 MNHEY and CDR2 SMNVEV (reference sequence). CDR3 size: 14 residues. The V gene lost 8 bases and the J gene lost 4 bases, with 15 bases spanning the gap. This chain's CDR3 is CASAYGLLYNEQFF. CDR3 sequence (DNA): TGTGCCAGCGCCTACGGACTACTTTACAATGAGCAGTTCTTC.

This chain joins TRBV7-3 and TRBJ1-2; D is possibly TRBD1 (5 bases). Germline CDR1 reads SGHTA; CDR2 reads FQGTGA. This CDR3 is 14 amino acids long. Trimming cost V 5 bases and J 2 bases, with 12 bases left between them. The CDR3 is CASSVLGGNYGYTF. CDR3 DNA: TGTGCCAGCAGCGTTTTGGGGGGAAACTATGGCTACACCTTC. The full variable domain, rest sourced from reference TRBV7-3 and TRBJ1-2, is GAGVSQTPSNKVTEKGKYVELRCDPISGHTALYWYRQSLGQGPEFLIYFQGTGAADDSGLPNDRFFAVRPEGSVSTLKIQRTERGDSAVYLCASSVLGGNYGYTFGSGTRLTVV.

This chain uses TRBV7-3 with TRBJ1-3, with 7 bases identical to TRBD1. Losses at the gene ends were 4 bases for V and 1 base for J; bases not matched to a gene: 1. The CDR3 contains 14 residues. Germline values: CDR1 SGHTA, CDR2 FQGTGA. The CDR3 DNA reads TGTGCCAGCAGCTCGACAGGGTCTGGAAACACCATATATTTT. Its translation is CASSSTGSGNTIYF.

The rearrangement links TRBV7-2 to TRBJ1-3, with 10 bases lining up with TRBD1. With 5 bases clipped from V and 4 bases from J, the junction kept 5 bases outside the gene matches. The CDR3 is 15 residues long. From germline, CDR1 is SGHTA and CDR2 FQGNSA. The CDR3: CASSQRGQGGNTIYF. In DNA form, the CDR3 reads TGTGCCAGCAGCCAGCGGGGACAGGGGGGAAACACCATATATTTT.

The rearrangement uses TRBV6-5 and TRBJ1-3; D gene uncertain. The CDR3 covers 14 residues. Germline CDR1 is MNHEY and CDR2 is SVGAGI. The V gene lost 5 bases and the J gene lost 1 base, with 9 bases spanning the gap. The chain's CDR3 is CASSRSSSGNTIYF. For the CDR3, the DNA is TGTGCCAGCAGTCGATCCTCGTCTGGAAACACCATATATTTT.

Points on this clone: The sample has other DNA sequences that encode this CDR3 too. The rearrangement joins TRBV18 to TRBJ2-7; D not certain. The germline V gene has CDR1 KGHSH and CDR2 LQKENI. The CDR3 is made up of 13 amino acids. V lost 3 bases and J lost 3, with 9 bases in between. The CDR3 nucleotides read TGTGCCAGCTCACCGGGGTCCTTCTACGAGCAGTACTTC. It is translated as CASSPGSFYEQYF.

V gene TRBV11-2 combines with J gene TRBJ2-3; possible D gene TRBD2, 6 bases. Trimming removed 5 bases at V and 13 bases at J, with 25 bases between. This CDR3 spans 15 amino acids. Germline CDR1 is SGHAT and CDR2 is FQNNGV. The CDR3 protein is CASSATGLSQIREYF. In DNA form, the CDR3 reads TGTGCCAGCAGCGCTACTGGACTATCACAGATACGGGAGTATTTT. The whole variable domain, filled in from reference TRBV11-2 and TRBJ2-3, reads EAGVAQSPRYKIIEKRQSVAFWCNPISGHATLYWYQQILGQGPKLLIQFQNNGVVDDSQLPKDRFSAERLKGVDSTLKIQPAKLEDSAVYLCASSATGLSQIREYFGPGTRLTVL.

The chain has TRBV10-3 and TRBJ2-5; 7 bases line up with TRBD2. The trim removed 9 bases at V and 2 bases at J, leaving 3 bases unmatched. The CDR3 has 12 residues. Germline assignment: CDR1 ENHRY and CDR2 SYGVKD. CDR3 bases: TGTGCCATTTCTAGCGGACAAGAGACCCAGTACTTC. Encoded protein: CAISSGQETQYF.

V and J are TRBV10-3 and TRBJ1-2, with D unclear. Germline lookup yields CDR1 ENHRY and CDR2 SYGVKD. The CDR3 loop spans 14 amino acids. With 0 bases removed from V and 9 bases from J, the gap between germline ends came to 14 bases. CDR3 coding DNA: TGTGCCATCAGTGAGTCGGAGGCCCCTATACGCTACACCTTC. Translated: CAISESEAPIRYTF.

The rearrangement links TRBV2 to TRBJ2-3, with D possibly matching TRBD2 (5 bases). V was clipped by 8 bases and J by 2 bases, with 17 bases between them. The germline CDR1 and CDR2 sequences are SNHLY and FYNNEI. The length of the CDR3 is 15 residues. CDR3 sequence reads: CASLPQGSPTDTQYF. The CDR3 DNA reads TGTGCCAGCCTCCCCCAAGGGAGCCCCACAGATACGCAGTATTTT.

The count of this clone is one. The CDR3 DNA reads TGCGCCAGCAGCCCCCGGGGTCTAATACAAGAGACCCAGTACTTC. This gives the protein CASSPRGLIQETQYF. This sequence joins TRBV5-1 and TRBJ2-5; tentatively, D is TRBD2 (5 bases). The CDR3 loop spans 15 amino acids. Germline CDR1 and CDR2: SGHRS and YFSETQ. Deletions cut 4 bases from V and 2 bases from J, with 15 bases between.

This clone has just one count. Other DNA sequences in this specimen translate into the identical CDR3. The CDR3 DNA reads TGTGCCAGCAGGGACAGATCTAACTATGGCTACACCTTC. This encodes CASRDRSNYGYTF. V and J are TRBV28 and TRBJ1-2; tentative D call: TRBD1 (6 bases). The CDR3 runs 13 residues. The germline gives CDR1 MDHEN, CDR2 SYDVKM. V was cut by 6 bases and J by 0 bases, with 8 bases left in between.

This clone was detected only once. The rearrangement uses TRBV21-1 and TRBJ2-1; TRBD1 is the table's D call, not checked against the DNA. TRBV21-1 is deemed a pseudogene. The CDR3 is made up of 17 amino acids. The DNA for the CDR3 is TGTGCCAGCAGCAAAGCGCGGGACAGGGGGGTACTGGTTGAGCAGTTCTTC. Protein: CASSKARDRGVLVEQFF.

This chain uses TRBV11-2 with TRBJ1-1, with D unclear. Germline assignment: CDR1 SGHAT and CDR2 FQNNGV. This CDR3 has 18 amino acids. Trimming took 5 bases from V and 3 from J, leaving 25 bases between them. The CDR3 DNA reads TGTGCCAGCAGCGAGAATCGGGCCCTGGGGATGTCGGACACTGAAGCTTTCTTT. This gives the protein CASSENRALGMSDTEAFF. The full variable domain, rest sourced from reference TRBV11-2 and TRBJ1-1, is EAGVAQSPRYKIIEKRQSVAFWCNPISGHATLYWYQQILGQGPKLLIQFQNNGVVDDSQLPKDRFSAERLKGVDSTLKIQPAKLEDSAVYLCASSENRALGMSDTEAFFGQGTRLTVV.

The chain has TRBV14 and TRBJ2-2; D possibly corresponds to TRBD1 (6 bases). V was shortened by 5 bases and J by 1 base, with 11 bases between the two germline ends. CDR1 SGHDN and CDR2 FVKESK come from the germline V gene. This CDR3 is 15 amino acids long. The CDR3: CASSSRGRNTGELFF. The DNA of the CDR3 is TGTGCCAGCAGCAGCAGGGGAAGGAACACCGGGGAGCTGTTTTTT.